The present T cell receptor beta chain was sequenced within a study of control samples from healthy donors and cancer patients. The CDR3 extends over 17 amino acids. V dropped 1 base and J dropped 6 bases, with 21 bases sitting between them. CDR1 and CDR2 (germline): LGHDT, YNNKEL (reference sequence). Generated by immunoSEQ multiplex PCR, the TCRdb table keeps only in-frame clones and is missing some. The table records around 170,000 clones, around 90% of them present only once. The receptor's source is a woman aged 45-60 years in good health. The chain uses TRBV3-1 (or the pseudogene TRBV3-2) and TRBJ1-1; the D is unclear. The material sequenced was blood. The DNA for the CDR3 is TGTGCCAGCAGCCAAGTTCTAACGCCCGTTTCTGTGGCTGAAGCTTTCTTT. It is translated as CASSQVLTPVSVAEAFF.